These T cell receptor beta chains were read from a single sample in a study of T cell changes during pregnancy in multiple sclerosis. The table came from immunoSEQ multiplex PCR; TCRdb's copy has only in-frame clones and leaves some out. The top ten clones hold more than 2% of a sample with about 59,000 clones, 85% to 95% of them seen once. The input for sequencing was CD8+ T cells from peripheral blood mononuclear cells, taken in the third trimester of pregnancy. The receptors stem from a female donor with multiple sclerosis, enrolled in a pregnancy study. Each CDR3 is given with its conserved first and last residue. D genes are given only for firm matches. For some rows the clone size is stated as once, few or many, or as a class when expanded; others skip it.

>TRBJ2-7|once|TRBV7-9|-
CASSLFPGGPNIDEQYF
TGTGCCAGCAGCTTATTCCCCGGAGGGCCTAACATCGACGAGCAGTACTTC
>TRBJ2-7|-|TRBV27|TRBD2
CASSLAGGPYEQYF
TGTGCCAGCAGTCTAGCGGGAGGGCCCTACGAGCAGTACTTC
>TRBJ2-1|-|TRBV11-2|-
CASSLGRVTTEQFF
TGTGCCAGCAGCTTAGGCAGGGTCACGACTGAGCAGTTCTTC
>TRBJ2-1|-|TRBV19|TRBD2
CASSIQAGGWNEQFF
TGTGCCAGTAGTATTCAAGCGGGAGGCTGGAATGAGCAGTTCTTC
>TRBJ2-1|-|TRBV19|TRBD2
CASSIVSGSSYNEQFF
TGTGCCAGTAGTATAGTAAGCGGGAGCTCCTACAATGAGCAGTTCTTC
>TRBJ1-1|-|TRBV4-3|TRBD1
CASSIQGAGTEAFF
TGCGCCAGCAGCATACAGGGGGCAGGGACTGAAGCTTTCTTT
>TRBJ2-7|-|TRBV19|-
CASSIGGLHEQYF
TGTGCCAGTAGTATAGGTGGCCTCCACGAGCAGTACTTC
>TRBJ2-1|-|TRBV7-9|-
CASASPQGRRDNEQFF
TGTGCCAGCGCGTCACCCCAGGGTAGGAGGGACAATGAGCAGTTCTTC
>TRBJ1-5|-|TRBV19|-
CASSIRRQAYSNQPQHF
TGTGCCAGTAGTATAAGGAGACAGGCTTATAGCAATCAGCCCCAGCATTTT
>TRBJ1-2|-|TRBV2|TRBD1
CASMNRGRGYGYTF
TGTGCCAGCATGAACAGGGGGCGCGGCTATGGCTACACCTTC
>TRBJ2-7|few|TRBV5-1|TRBD1
CASSLGTGAYEQYF
TGCGCCAGCAGCTTAGGGACAGGGGCCTACGAGCAGTACTTC
>TRBJ1-2|-|TRBV27|-
CASSATRGNYGYTF
TGTGCCAGCAGTGCGACTCGGGGTAACTATGGCTACACCTTC
>TRBJ1-3|-|TRBV5-6|-
CASSLMLTGAGNTIYF
TGTGCCAGCAGCTTGATGCTAACCGGAGCCGGGAACACCATATATTTT
>TRBJ2-3|-|TRBV5-1|TRBD2
CASSLMTSGQDTQYF
TGCGCCAGCAGCTTGATGACTAGCGGCCAAGATACGCAGTATTTT
>TRBJ2-7|-|TRBV27|TRBD2
CASSHPGLADYEQYF
TGTGCCAGCAGTCACCCGGGACTAGCGGACTACGAGCAGTACTTC
>TRBJ2-5|-|TRBV6-1|TRBD2
CASTDGTSGRTSETQYF
TGTGCCAGCACTGATGGGACTAGCGGGAGAACTTCCGAGACCCAGTACTTC
>TRBJ1-1|few|TRBV25-1|-
CASSERQLNTEAFF
TGTGCCAGCAGTGAAAGACAGCTGAACACTGAAGCTTTCTTT
>TRBJ1-1|-|TRBV29-1|-
CSVEGIPAEAFF
TGCAGCGTTGAAGGTATCCCCGCTGAAGCTTTCTTT
>TRBJ2-7|-|TRBV10-3|TRBD2
CAISDPGLAKEQYF
TGTGCCATCAGCGATCCGGGACTAGCGAAAGAGCAGTACTTC
>TRBJ1-1|few|TRBV30|-
CAWSVGGETEAFF
TGTGCCTGGAGTGTTGGAGGGGAGACTGAAGCTTTCTTT
>TRBJ2-7|-|TRBV11-2|-
CASSSRLGAYEQYF
TGTGCCAGCAGCTCACGACTAGGGGCCTACGAGCAGTACTTC
>TRBJ2-5|-|TRBV28|TRBD2
CATHRVLGTSGRFVKETQYF
TGTGCCACCCATAGGGTACTTGGGACTAGCGGGAGATTTGTCAAAGAGACCCAGTACTTC
>TRBJ2-7|-|TRBV27|-
CASSFPLGEQYF
TGTGCCAGCAGTTTTCCTCTCGGTGAGCAGTACTTC
>TRBJ1-4|-|TRBV19|TRBD1
CASSVGTATGSEKLFF
TGTGCCAGTAGTGTTGGGACAGCGACCGGTTCGGAAAAACTGTTTTTT
>TRBJ2-2|-|TRBV7-6|-
CASSADGASNTGELFF
TGTGCCAGCAGCGCGGATGGGGCCAGCAACACCGGGGAGCTGTTTTTT
>TRBJ1-1|-|TRBV6-1|-
CASSREVEAFF
TGTGCCAGCAGCCGGGAGGTTGAAGCTTTCTTT
>TRBJ2-3|-|TRBV19|-
CASSGSSTDTQYF
TGTGCCAGTAGCGGGTCTAGCACAGATACGCAGTATTTT
>TRBJ2-7|once|TRBV4-1|TRBD2
CASSQDRSGSGSYEQYF
TGCGCCAGCAGCCAAGACCGGAGCGGGAGTGGGTCCTACGAGCAGTACTTC
>TRBJ2-7|once|TRBV6-1|TRBD1
CASSFRQGIDEQYF
TGTGCCAGCAGTTTCCGACAGGGGATAGACGAGCAGTACTTC
>TRBJ2-1|-|TRBV4-1|TRBD2
CASSPPGEGSDNEQFF
TGCGCCAGCAGCCCCCCGGGGGAGGGTAGCGACAATGAGCAGTTCTTC
>TRBJ2-7|-|TRBV27|-
CASSYPGGQYF
TGTGCCAGCAGTTACCCCGGCGGGCAGTACTTC
>TRBJ2-3|-|TRBV5-6|TRBD2
CASSLDLAGLSTDTQYF
TGTGCCAGCAGCTTGGACCTAGCGGGACTTAGCACAGATACGCAGTATTTT
>TRBJ1-1|-|TRBV7-8|TRBD1
CASSLVLGTGNTEAFF
TGTGCCAGCAGCTTAGTCCTTGGGACAGGGAACACTGAAGCTTTCTTT
>TRBJ2-7|-|TRBV5-4|-
CASSSGHNIYEQYF
TGTGCCAGCAGCTCGGGACATAACATCTACGAGCAGTACTTC
>TRBJ2-7|-|TRBV25-1|TRBD1
CASSDTGQGGYEQYF
TGTGCCAGCAGTGACACGGGACAGGGGGGATACGAGCAGTACTTC
>TRBJ2-7|-|TRBV25-1|TRBD2
CASSGGLAGNYEQYF
TGTGCCAGCAGCGGTGGACTAGCGGGAAACTACGAGCAGTACTTC
>TRBJ1-1|-|TRBV9|-
CASSVVWEQGLNTEAFF
TGTGCCAGCAGCGTAGTATGGGAGCAGGGGTTGAACACTGAAGCTTTCTTT
>TRBJ2-7|once|TRBV7-3|-
CASSLTSGGEQYF
TGTGCCAGCAGCTTAACGTCCGGGGGTGAGCAGTACTTC
>TRBJ2-7|-|TRBV27|-
CASRQARDSYEQYF
TGTGCCAGCAGACAAGCCAGGGATTCCTACGAGCAGTACTTC
>TRBJ2-7|-|TRBV5-5|-
CASSLQGSEMNF
TGTGCCAGCAGCTTGCAAGGAAGCGAAATGAACTTC
>TRBJ2-1|-|TRBV6-5|TRBD2
CASSYAGDNEQFF
TGTGCCAGCAGTTACGCGGGAGACAATGAGCAGTTCTTC
>TRBJ2-7|-|TRBV14|-
CASSQDGLRYEQYF
TGTGCCAGCAGCCAAGATGGGCTTCGGTACGAGCAGTACTTC